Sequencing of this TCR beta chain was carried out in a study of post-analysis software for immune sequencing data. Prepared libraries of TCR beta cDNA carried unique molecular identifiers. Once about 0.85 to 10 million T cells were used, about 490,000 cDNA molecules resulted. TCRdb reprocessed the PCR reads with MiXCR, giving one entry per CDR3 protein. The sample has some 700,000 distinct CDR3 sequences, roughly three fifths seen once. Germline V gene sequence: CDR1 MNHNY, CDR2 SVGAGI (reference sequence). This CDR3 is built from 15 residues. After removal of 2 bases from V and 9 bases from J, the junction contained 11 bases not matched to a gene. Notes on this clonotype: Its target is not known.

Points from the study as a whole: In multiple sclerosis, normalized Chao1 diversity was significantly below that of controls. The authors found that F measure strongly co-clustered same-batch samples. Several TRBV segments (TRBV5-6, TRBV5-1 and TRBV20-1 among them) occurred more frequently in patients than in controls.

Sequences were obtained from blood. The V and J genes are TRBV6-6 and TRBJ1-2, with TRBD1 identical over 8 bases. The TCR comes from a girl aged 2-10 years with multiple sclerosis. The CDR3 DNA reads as TGTGCCAGCAGTTACCCGGGACAGGTCAAGGGGAGCTACACCTTC. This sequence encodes CASSYPGQVKGSYTF.